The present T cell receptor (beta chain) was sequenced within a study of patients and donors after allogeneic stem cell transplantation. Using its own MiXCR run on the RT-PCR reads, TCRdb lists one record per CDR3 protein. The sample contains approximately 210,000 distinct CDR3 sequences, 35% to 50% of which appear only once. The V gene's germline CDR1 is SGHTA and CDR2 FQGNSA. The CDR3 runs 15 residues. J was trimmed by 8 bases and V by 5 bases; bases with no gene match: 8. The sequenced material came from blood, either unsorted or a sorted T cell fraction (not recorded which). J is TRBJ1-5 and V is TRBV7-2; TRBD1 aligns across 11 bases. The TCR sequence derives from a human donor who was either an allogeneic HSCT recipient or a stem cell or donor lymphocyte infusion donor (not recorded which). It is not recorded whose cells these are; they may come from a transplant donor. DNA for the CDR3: TGTGCCAGCAGCCCCAGGACAGGGGGCTGGGAGCCCCAGCATTTT. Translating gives CASSPRTGGWEPQHF.